These 16 T cell receptor beta chains came from one sample sequenced in a study of T cells in localized non-small cell lung cancer. The protocol was immunoSEQ multiplex PCR, while the TCRdb copy is restricted to in-frame clones and leaves out a portion. The sample consists of 25,000 to 35,000 clones, around 93% of them appearing once. This specimen consisted of peripheral blood mononuclear cells, obtained before any cancer treatment. The source of these receptors is a woman aged 35-75 years with stage III lung adenocarcinoma.

A few counts support this clone. The V and J genes are TRBV7-2 and TRBJ1-5; 10 positions match TRBD1. V lost 4 bases, J lost 6 bases, and 0 bases stayed unmatched. CDR3 length: 13 residues. From germline, CDR1 is SGHTA and CDR2 FQGNSA. This CDR3 is CASSWDRGQPQHF. Here the CDR3 DNA reads TGTGCCAGCAGCTGGGACAGGGGTCAGCCCCAGCATTTT.

This rearrangement joins TRBV9 to TRBJ1-4; D may be TRBD1 (6 bases). The V gene's germline CDR1 is SGDLS and CDR2 YYNGEE. V lost 0 bases to trimming and J lost 3 bases, with 9 bases between them. The CDR3 has 15 amino acids. The CDR3 reads CASSVGGQANEKLFF. CDR3 DNA: TGTGCCAGCAGCGTAGGGGGACAAGCTAATGAAAAACTGTTTTTT.

The chain links TRBV9 to TRBJ1-1, with TRBD1 identical over 7 bases. Germline loops: CDR1 SGDLS, CDR2 YYNGEE. Trimming removed 1 base from V and 2 bases from J; junction bases left unmatched: 2. The CDR3 spans 14 residues. The CDR3 sequence is CASSVTGVNTEAFF. The CDR3 DNA sequence: TGTGCCAGCAGCGTAACAGGGGTTAACACTGAAGCTTTCTTT.

The CDR3 is CASSQDGLAGYEQYF. The CDR3 coding sequence is TGCGCCAGCAGCCAAGACGGGCTAGCGGGCTACGAGCAGTACTTC. This sequence joins TRBV4-1 and TRBJ2-7; 8 positions match TRBD2. CDR3 length: 15 amino acids. The trim removed 0 bases at V and 3 bases at J, leaving 4 bases unmatched. Looked up from germline, CDR1 is MGHRA and CDR2 is YSYEKL.

The gene calls are TRBV28 and TRBJ1-1, with D perhaps TRBD1 (5 bases). Germline V gives CDR1 MDHEN, CDR2 SYDVKM. This CDR3 has 16 amino acids. Trimming cost V 5 bases and J 0 bases, with 16 bases left between them. CDR3 bases: TGTGCCAGCAGTCCAGACCCCAGGGACGTGAACACTGAAGCTTTCTTT. Its protein is CASSPDPRDVNTEAFF.

The V call is TRBV19, the J call TRBJ2-1; 8 positions match TRBD2. The CDR3 has 16 residues. V was clipped by 3 bases and J by 3 bases; unmatched bases: 7. CDR1 is LNHDA, CDR2 SQIVND, per germline (reference sequence). As DNA, the CDR3 is TGTGCCAGTAGTATTCGGGCGGGGGGAGGCTACAATGAGCAGTTCTTC. It is translated as CASSIRAGGGYNEQFF.

The gene calls are TRBV7-2 and TRBJ2-3; D not resolved. V was shortened by 3 bases and J by 3 bases, with 10 bases between the two germline ends. This CDR3 spans 14 amino acids. The germline gives CDR1 SGHTA, CDR2 FQGNSA. CDR3 residues: CASSFASQTDTQYF. DNA for the CDR3: TGTGCCAGCAGCTTTGCCAGCCAAACAGATACGCAGTATTTT. Complete variable domain (other parts from reference TRBV7-2 and TRBJ2-3): GAGVSQSPSNKVTEKGKDVELRCDPISGHTALYWYRQSLGQGLEFLIYFQGNSAPDKSGLPSDRFSAERTGGSVSTLTIQRTQQEDSAVYLCASSFASQTDTQYFGPGTRLTVL.

The gene calls are TRBV7-2 and TRBJ2-3; 14 bases are a match to TRBD2. Germline V CDR1 and CDR2: SGHTA, FQGNSA. The CDR3 spans 17 residues. The V gene end was trimmed by 5 bases and the J gene end by 6 bases; junction bases not matched to a gene: 10. As DNA, the CDR3 is TGTGCCAGCAGCCCCGGGGGACTAGCGGGAGTAGGGGATACGCAGTATTTT. Protein: CASSPGGLAGVGDTQYF.

The chain links TRBV19 to TRBJ1-1, with TRBD1 matching 9 bases. Per the germline V gene, CDR1 is LNHDA and CDR2 is SQIVND (reference sequence). The CDR3 contains 15 residues. V lost 6 bases to trimming and J lost 1 base; unmatched junction nucleotides: 6. The CDR3 nucleotides are TGTGCCAGTAGAAGGGACAGGGCGGAGAACACTGAAGCTTTCTTT. It codes for CASRRDRAENTEAFF.

This clone was observed a single time. The V gene is TRBV7-9, the J gene TRBJ2-1; 14 nucleotides line up with TRBD2. The CDR3 sequence is 15 residues long. Germline CDR1 SEHNR, CDR2 FQNEAQ (reference sequence). The ends lost 5 bases at V and 6 bases at J; junction bases unmatched: 3. In DNA form, the CDR3 reads TGTGCCAGCAGCCGACTAGCGGGAGGGCCCAATGAGCAGTTCTTC. The encoded protein is CASSRLAGGPNEQFF.

The V and J genes are TRBV7-2 and TRBJ1-5, with D tentatively TRBD1 (5 bases). The CDR3 is 14 amino acids. The V end was cut by 2 bases, the J end by 4 bases, with 9 bases between. Per the germline V gene, CDR1 is SGHTA and CDR2 is FQGNSA. CDR3 sequence reads: CASSLWGRNQPQHF. For the CDR3, the DNA is TGTGCCAGCAGCTTATGGGGACGAAATCAGCCCCAGCATTTT.

This clone has a handful of counts. The V gene is TRBV5-8, the J gene TRBJ2-6, with 7 bases fitting TRBD1. Germline CDR1 is SGHTS and CDR2 is YDEGEE. V lost 7 bases and J lost 0; bases outside the gene matches: 4. The CDR3 loop spans 15 amino acids. The CDR3 reads CASSRQGSGANVLTF. The CDR3 coding sequence is TGTGCCAGCTCTCGACAGGGCTCTGGGGCCAACGTCCTGACTTTC. The whole variable domain, filled in from reference TRBV5-8 and TRBJ2-6, reads EAGVTQSPTHLIKTRGQQATLRCSPISGHTSVYWYQQALGLGLQFLLWYDEGEERNRGNFPPRFSGRQFPNYSSELNVNALELEDSALYLCASSRQGSGANVLTFGAGSRLTVL.

The chain links TRBV19 to TRBJ2-2; unclear D gene. CDR3 size: 14 residues. With 6 bases removed from V and 0 bases from J, the gap between germline ends came to 8 bases. From germline, CDR1 is LNHDA and CDR2 SQIVND (reference sequence). CDR3 sequence reads: CASRVSANTGELFF. The DNA for the CDR3 is TGTGCCAGTAGGGTCAGTGCGAACACCGGGGAGCTGTTTTTT.

The chain is built from TRBV2 and TRBJ1-2; D is unclear. The CDR3 totals 13 residues. Germline assignment: CDR1 SNHLY and CDR2 FYNNEI. Trimming took off 8 bases at V and 4 bases at J, with 14 bases between the two ends. The CDR3 here is CASGGELSYGYTF. The CDR3 bases are TGTGCCAGCGGTGGGGAATTGAGCTATGGCTACACCTTC.

The chain couples TRBV7-9 to TRBJ2-1, with D tentatively TRBD1 (5 bases). Trimming removed 7 bases at V and 6 bases at J, with 10 bases between. The CDR3 sequence is 12 residues long. The V gene's germline CDR1 is SEHNR and CDR2 FQNEAQ (reference sequence). The CDR3 DNA reads TGTGCCAGCAAAGTGGGGCGCAATGAGCAGTTCTTC. It codes for CASKVGRNEQFF.

This clone was recorded only once. The chain carries TRBV2 and TRBJ1-6; D unresolved. This CDR3 comprises 13 residues. The germline V gene encodes CDR1 SNHLY and CDR2 FYNNEI. V lost 2 bases and J 13 bases, leaving 12 bases between the germline ends. The CDR3 loop is CASSEFPVFPLHF. As DNA, the CDR3 is TGTGCCAGCAGTGAATTTCCCGTTTTCCCCCTCCACTTT.